This T cell receptor (beta chain) was found in a study of T cell responses to AZD1222 COVID-19 vaccine. Findings and caveats of the study: Nearly half of spike-specific TCRs reportedly go after variant regions that carry no mutations. It should be noted that donors were predominantly white British and more often female, and clonal diversity was possibly underestimated. Spike-specific TCR depth and breadth grew after two AZD1222 doses.

Concerning this clone itself: No antigen is known for it.

Trimming stripped 0 bases from V and 7 bases from J, with 7 bases between. The CDR3 extends over 12 amino acids. Germline V gene data show CDR1 as SGDLS and CDR2 as YYNGEE. Sequencing was performed with immunoSEQ multiplex PCR; in TCRdb, only in-frame clones are kept and a portion is missing. The sample carries over 150,000 clones, roughly nine tenths recorded once. This material consisted of peripheral blood, taken on day 0 of MenACWY control vaccination. The V gene is TRBV9, the J gene TRBJ1-2, with D uncertain. This receptor was obtained from an adult in good health. The CDR3 nucleotides read TGTGCCAGCAGCGTAGCCGTGGGTGGCTACACCTTC. Protein product: CASSVAVGGYTF.